This T cell receptor (beta chain) stems from a study of blood T cell repertoires in COVID-19. Generated by immunoSEQ multiplex PCR, the TCRdb table keeps only in-frame clones and is missing some. The repertoire holds roughly 220,000 clones, with 85% to 90% as singletons. The ends lost 5 bases at V and 7 bases at J; junction bases unmatched: 7. Germline CDR1 LNHDA, CDR2 SQIVND (reference sequence). The CDR3 sequence is 16 residues long. The sequenced sample consisted of PBMCs or T cells enriched from blood (not recorded which). The chain uses TRBV19 and TRBJ2-1; 14 positions agree with TRBD2. This receptor was obtained from a woman in her late teens or twenties in a cohort exposed to, infected with or recovered from COVID-19 (not recorded which). CDR3 sequence: CASSPGTSGSLNEQFF. CDR3 sequence (DNA): TGTGCCAGTAGTCCCGGGACTAGCGGGAGTTTAAATGAGCAGTTCTTC.